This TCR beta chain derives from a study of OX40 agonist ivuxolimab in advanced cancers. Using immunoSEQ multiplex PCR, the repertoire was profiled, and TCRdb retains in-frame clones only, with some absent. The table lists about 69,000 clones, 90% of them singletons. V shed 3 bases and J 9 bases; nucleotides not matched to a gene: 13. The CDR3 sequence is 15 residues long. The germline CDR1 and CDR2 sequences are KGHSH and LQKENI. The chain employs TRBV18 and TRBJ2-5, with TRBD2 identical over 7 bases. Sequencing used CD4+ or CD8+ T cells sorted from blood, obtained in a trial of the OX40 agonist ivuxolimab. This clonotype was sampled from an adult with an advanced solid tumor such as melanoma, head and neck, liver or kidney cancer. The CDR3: CASSPSGLTNGAQYF. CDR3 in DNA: TGTGCCAGCTCACCCTCGGGACTAACCAATGGGGCCCAGTACTTC.